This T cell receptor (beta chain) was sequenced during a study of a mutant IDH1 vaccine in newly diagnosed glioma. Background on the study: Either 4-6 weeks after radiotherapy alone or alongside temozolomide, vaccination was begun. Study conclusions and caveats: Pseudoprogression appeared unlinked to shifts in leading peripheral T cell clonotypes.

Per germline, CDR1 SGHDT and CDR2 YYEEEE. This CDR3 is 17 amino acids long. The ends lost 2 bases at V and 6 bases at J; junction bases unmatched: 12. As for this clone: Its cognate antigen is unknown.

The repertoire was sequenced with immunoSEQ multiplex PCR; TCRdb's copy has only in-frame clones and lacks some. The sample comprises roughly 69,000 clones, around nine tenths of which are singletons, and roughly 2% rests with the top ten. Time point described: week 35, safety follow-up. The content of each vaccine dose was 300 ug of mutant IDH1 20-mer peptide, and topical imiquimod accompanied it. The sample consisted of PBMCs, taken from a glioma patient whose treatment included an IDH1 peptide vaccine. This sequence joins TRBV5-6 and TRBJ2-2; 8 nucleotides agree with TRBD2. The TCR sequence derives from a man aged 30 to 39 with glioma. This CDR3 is CASSLQRTSYEAGELFF. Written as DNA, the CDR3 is TGTGCCAGCAGCTTACAGAGGACTAGCTACGAAGCCGGGGAGCTGTTTTTT.